This TCR beta chain came from a study of blood T cell repertoires in COVID-19. Study in general: Spain, Italy and the United States supplied samples that represented acute and convalescent COVID-19. PBMCs, B-cell-depleted T cells, or T cells provided the cDNA or gDNA that made up the material.

V gave up 1 base and J gave up 8 bases, with 8 bases separating them. The CDR3 consists of 12 residues. The germline V gene encodes CDR1 SNHLY and CDR2 FYNNEI. Produced via immunoSEQ multiplex PCR; TCRdb's table is partial and in-frame only. The repertoire holds approximately 270,000 clones, with about nine tenths as singletons. A single count supports this clone. The sequenced sample consisted of PBMCs or T cells enriched from blood (not recorded which). This chain connects TRBV2 to TRBJ1-1; D remains ambiguous. The sequence came from a man aged 40-49 years who had recovered from COVID-19. CDR3 sequence reads: CASSEEAGEAFF. The CDR3 DNA reads TGTGCCAGCAGTGAAGAGGCCGGGGAAGCTTTCTTT. Drawing the rest from reference TRBV2 and TRBJ1-1, the complete variable domain is EPEVTQTPSHQVTQMGQEVILRCVPISNHLYFYWYRQILGQKVEFLVSFYNNEISEKSEIFDDQFSVERPDGSNFTLKIRSTKLEDSAMYFCASSEEAGEAFFGQGTRLTVV.